This record concerns one T cell receptor (beta chain) sequence. Following a re-call of the 5' RACE reads, TCRdb has one entry per CDR3 protein and lacks DNA. The sample holds about 430,000 distinct CDR3 sequences. Germline V CDR1 and CDR2: LGHNA, YNFKEQ. The CDR3 is made up of 17 amino acids. The data were obtained in a study of T cells expressing NK-cell markers. In the study overall: Repertoires of TCR beta were obtained from T cells sorted as CD3+CD56+NKG2C+, CD3+CD56+NKG2C- and CD3+CD56-NKG2C+.

The source is a woman between 45 and 65 years old in good health. The sample taken for sequencing was blood T cells: a sorted CD56 or NKG2C T cell subset, CD4+ or CD8+ T cells, or bulk PBMC T cells (not recorded which). V gene TRBV4-2 combines with J gene TRBJ2-1. CDR3 region: CASSQGPQREVYNEQFF.